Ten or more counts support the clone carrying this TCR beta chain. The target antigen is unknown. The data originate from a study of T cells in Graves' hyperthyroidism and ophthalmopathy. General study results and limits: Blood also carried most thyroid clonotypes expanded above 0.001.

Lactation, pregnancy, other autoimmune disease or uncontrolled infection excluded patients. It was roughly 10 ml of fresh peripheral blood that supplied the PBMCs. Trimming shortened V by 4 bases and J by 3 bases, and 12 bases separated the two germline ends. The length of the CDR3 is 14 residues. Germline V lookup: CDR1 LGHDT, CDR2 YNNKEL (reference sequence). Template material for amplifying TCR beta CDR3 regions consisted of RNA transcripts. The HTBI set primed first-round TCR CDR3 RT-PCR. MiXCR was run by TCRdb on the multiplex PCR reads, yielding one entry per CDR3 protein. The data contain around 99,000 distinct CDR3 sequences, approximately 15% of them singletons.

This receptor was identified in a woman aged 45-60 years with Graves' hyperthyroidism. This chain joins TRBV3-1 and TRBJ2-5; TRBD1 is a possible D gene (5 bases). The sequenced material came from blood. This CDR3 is CASSPRQTEETQYF. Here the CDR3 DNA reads TGTGCCAGCAGCCCCCGACAGACTGAAGAGACCCAGTACTTC.